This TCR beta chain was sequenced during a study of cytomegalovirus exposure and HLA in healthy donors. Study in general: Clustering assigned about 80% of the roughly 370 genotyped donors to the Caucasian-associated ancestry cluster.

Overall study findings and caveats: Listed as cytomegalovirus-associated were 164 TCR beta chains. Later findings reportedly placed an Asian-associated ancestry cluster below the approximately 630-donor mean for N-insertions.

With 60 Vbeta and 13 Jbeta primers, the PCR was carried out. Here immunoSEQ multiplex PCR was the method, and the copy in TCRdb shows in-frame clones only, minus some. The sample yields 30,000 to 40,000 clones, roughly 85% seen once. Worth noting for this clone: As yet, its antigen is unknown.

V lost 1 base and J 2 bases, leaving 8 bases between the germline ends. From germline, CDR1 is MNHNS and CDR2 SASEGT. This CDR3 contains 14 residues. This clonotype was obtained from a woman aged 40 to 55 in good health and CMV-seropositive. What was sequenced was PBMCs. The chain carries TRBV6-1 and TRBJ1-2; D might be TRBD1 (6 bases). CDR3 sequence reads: CASSEGGQNYGYTF. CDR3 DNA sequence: TGTGCCAGCAGTGAAGGGGGGCAAAACTATGGCTACACCTTC.